A single sample is the source of the 8 T cell receptor beta chains below, sequenced in a study of blood T cell repertoires in COVID-19. The method was immunoSEQ multiplex PCR; TCRdb's version includes in-frame clones alone and lacks a portion of them. Of roughly 60,000 clones listed, around 90% are singletons. The sequencing input was peripheral blood. The receptors come from a woman older than 75 with active COVID-19.

The chain is built from TRBV5-4 and TRBJ2-3; the match to TRBD1 covers 7 bases. The CDR3 is made up of 14 amino acids. Trimming at V came to 0 bases and at J to 5 bases, leaving 3 bases not matched to a gene. CDR1 is SGHNT and CDR2 is YYREEE in the germline V gene (reference sequence). The CDR3 DNA is TGTGCCAGCAGCTTGGATACAGGGGAAGATACGCAGTATTTT. The encoded protein is CASSLDTGEDTQYF.

This rearrangement joins TRBV7-9 to TRBJ1-4; perhaps TRBD1 as D (6 bases). Germline loops: CDR1 SEHNR, CDR2 FQNEAQ (reference sequence). This CDR3 contains 14 residues. V was cut by 5 bases and J by 0 bases, with 7 bases left in between. The CDR3 here is CASSPGATNEKLFF. The CDR3, as DNA: TGTGCCAGCAGCCCAGGGGCAACTAATGAAAAACTGTTTTTT.

This sequence joins TRBV11-2 and TRBJ2-3, with D unresolved. The CDR3 has 12 residues. Per germline, CDR1 SGHAT and CDR2 FQNNGV. V gave up 5 bases and J gave up 2 bases, with 5 bases separating them. For the CDR3, the DNA is TGTGCCAGCAGCCTTATCACAGATACGCAGTATTTT. Protein: CASSLITDTQYF.

The chain is built from TRBV5-1 and TRBJ2-2, with D perhaps TRBD2 (6 bases). CDR1 is SGHRS and CDR2 is YFSETQ in the germline V gene. Trimming left V 2 bases short and J 7 bases short, with 9 bases between. This CDR3 is 13 amino acids long. The CDR3: CASSLGGNGELFF. The CDR3 bases are TGCGCCAGCAGCTTAGGAGGGAACGGGGAGCTGTTTTTT.

V is TRBV6-5 and J is TRBJ1-5; D is possibly TRBD1 (5 bases). Germline V gene lookup returns CDR1 MNHEY and CDR2 SVGAGI. V dropped 7 bases and J dropped 11 bases, with 21 bases sitting between them. This CDR3 has 14 amino acids. The DNA of the CDR3 is TGTGCCAGCAAATCGAGCCAGGCCGGGGGAGCCCAGCATTTT. This codes for CASKSSQAGGAQHF.

The chain is built from TRBV9 and TRBJ2-1; tentatively, D is TRBD1 (6 bases). V was clipped by 0 bases and J by 0 bases, with 7 bases between them. The germline CDR1 and CDR2 sequences are SGDLS and YYNGEE. The CDR3 is 15 amino acids. The CDR3 nucleotides are TGTGCCAGCAGCGTAGTGGGGGCCTCCTACAATGAGCAGTTCTTC. Protein sequence: CASSVVGASYNEQFF. Drawing the rest from reference TRBV9 and TRBJ2-1, the complete variable domain is DSGVTQTPKHLITATGQRVTLRCSPRSGDLSVYWYQQSLDQGLQFLIQYYNGEERAKGNILERFSAQQFPDLHSELNLSSLELGDSALYFCASSVVGASYNEQFFGPGTRLTVL.

The chain combines TRBV28 with TRBJ2-7; possible D gene TRBD1, 6 bases. The V gene lost 7 bases and the J gene lost 2 bases, with 18 bases spanning the gap. Germline V gives CDR1 MDHEN, CDR2 SYDVKM. The CDR3 loop spans 15 amino acids. This CDR3 reads CASTRSGQQTYEQYF. For the CDR3, the DNA is TGTGCCAGCACCCGATCCGGACAGCAGACCTACGAGCAGTACTTC.

The V and J genes are TRBV4-1 and TRBJ2-5; possibly TRBD2 for D (6 bases). The ends were cut back, 5 bases at V and 1 base at J, with 11 bases in the middle. CDR1 and CDR2 (germline): MGHRA, YSYEKL. The CDR3 is 14 residues long. The CDR3 spells CASSRPGLQETQYF. CDR3 bases: TGCGCCAGCAGCAGGCCGGGACTCCAAGAGACCCAGTACTTC.